The 27 T cell receptor beta chains reported below all come from one sample, sequenced in a study of beta chain features in type 1 diabetes. Study observations and caveats: In every one of the four CD4+ subsets, TCRB CDR3s were moderately but significantly shorter in Type 1 diabetes patients.

Their recognized antigens are unknown. Since all of the isolated RNA was reverse transcribed, expressed TCRB transcripts were what got sequenced. Some clones are missing from TCRdb's copy, which holds only in-frame ones; the method was immunoSEQ multiplex PCR. This sample has 53,000 or so clones; around 60% occur once, and the top ten carry 0.29%. The source material was stem cell memory CD4+ T cells from blood. These receptors came from a woman in her thirties with type 1 diabetes.

The chain combines TRBV30 with TRBJ2-1; 8 nucleotides match TRBD2. CDR1 is GTSNPN, CDR2 SVGIG, per germline (reference sequence). The CDR3 is made up of 13 amino acids. The CDR3 nucleotides read TGTGCTGAAAGCGGGAGCTCCTACAATGAGCAGTTCTTC. Amino acids: CAESGSSYNEQFF. Filled out from reference TRBV30 and TRBJ2-1, the complete variable domain reads SQTIHQWPATLVQPVGSPLSLECTVEGTSNPNLYWYRQAAGRGLQLLFYSVGIGQISSEVPQNLSASRPQDRQFILSSKKLLLSDSGFYLCAESGSSYNEQFFGPGTRLTVL.

The rearrangement joins TRBV6-6 to TRBJ2-2; TRBD1 aligns across 11 bases. The germline V gene encodes CDR1 MNHNY and CDR2 SVGAGI (reference sequence). CDR3 length equals 15 residues. V lost 6 bases and J lost 7; bases outside the gene matches: 7. As DNA, the CDR3 is TGTGCCAGCAGCATCGGACAGGGGGCCTACGGGGAGCTGTTTTTT. It translates to CASSIGQGAYGELFF.

This rearrangement joins TRBV30 to TRBJ1-5; D is unclear. CDR1 and CDR2 (germline): GTSNPN, SVGIG (reference sequence). The CDR3 covers 14 residues. Between the trimmed V and J ends, which lost 0 bases and 5 bases, there was a span of 11 bases. CDR3 residues: CAWSVLGFYQPQHF. Written as DNA, the CDR3 is TGTGCCTGGAGTGTACTCGGGTTTTATCAGCCCCAGCATTTT.

This chain uses TRBV29-1 with TRBJ2-4, with TRBD2 identical over 8 bases. With 4 bases clipped from V and 6 bases from J, the junction kept 11 bases outside the gene matches. CDR1 is SQVTM, CDR2 ANQGSEA, per germline. The CDR3 length is 15 residues. Written as DNA, the CDR3 is TGCAGCGTTGCTCTAGCGGGTCTCTTCGCAAACATTCAGTACTTC. Protein: CSVALAGLFANIQYF.

V gene TRBV28 combines with J gene TRBJ1-5, with TRBD1 matching 10 bases. Germline V lookup: CDR1 MDHEN, CDR2 SYDVKM. J was trimmed by 5 bases and V by 6 bases; bases with no gene match: 10. The CDR3 extends over 16 amino acids. CDR3 residues: CASSLLPGQGHQPQHF. In nucleotides, the CDR3 is TGTGCCAGCAGCCTCCTCCCGGGACAGGGGCATCAGCCCCAGCATTTT.

The J gene is TRBJ2-5, the V gene TRBV18, with 10 bases identical to TRBD1. The J call may be faulty, since TRBJ2-7 better matches the DNA end. The CDR3 is 15 amino acids. CDR1 and CDR2 (germline): KGHSH, LQKENI. As DNA, the CDR3 is TGTGCCAGCTCACTAGGGACAGGGGAATACTACGAGCAGTACTTC. This sequence encodes CASSLGTGEYYEQYF.

The rearrangement joins TRBV29-1 to TRBJ1-2; D uncertain. Trimming left V 1 base short and J 6 bases short, with 6 bases between. The V gene's germline CDR1 is SQVTM and CDR2 ANQGSEA. This CDR3 region has 11 residues. The CDR3 sequence is CSVEGGDGYTF. DNA for the CDR3: TGCAGCGTTGAAGGCGGGGATGGCTACACCTTC.

The J gene is TRBJ1-2, the V gene TRBV18; 7 bases fit TRBD1. The junction had 5 bases not matched to a gene; V was cut back by 0 bases and J by 4 bases. The V gene's germline CDR1 is KGHSH and CDR2 LQKENI. This CDR3 is built from 15 residues. The DNA of the CDR3 is TGTGCCAGCTCACCACCTGGGGACAGCGGCTATGGCTACACCTTC. It yields the protein CASSPPGDSGYGYTF.

The rearrangement uses TRBV7-2 and TRBJ2-5; no firm D call. This CDR3 has 13 amino acids. Germline V gene lookup returns CDR1 SGHTA and CDR2 FQGNSA. The germline V and J ends were trimmed by 6 bases and 1 base, with 9 bases remaining between them. The CDR3 DNA reads as TGTGCCAGCAGTCGTAGCCTCCAAGAGACCCAGTACTTC. Its protein product is CASSRSLQETQYF.

The rearrangement joins TRBV5-1 to TRBJ1-2; TRBD1 matches 7 bases. CDR1 is SGHRS and CDR2 is YFSETQ in the germline V gene. Germline trimming cut 0 bases from V and 0 bases from J; bases unmatched to any gene: 8. This CDR3 region has 17 residues. The DNA for the CDR3 is TGCGCCAGCAGCTTGGTTTTAGTTGGGACAGCTAACTATGGCTACACCTTC. This encodes CASSLVLVGTANYGYTF.

The chain combines TRBV18 with TRBJ2-5, with D unclear. V lost 3 bases and J 5 bases, leaving 22 bases between the germline ends. This CDR3 has 17 residues. CDR1 and CDR2 (germline): KGHSH, LQKENI. The CDR3 loop is CASSPLERSVLEETQYF. The CDR3 nucleotides read TGTGCCAGCTCACCCCTAGAAAGAAGCGTTTTAGAGGAGACCCAGTACTTC.

The V and J genes are TRBV29-1 and TRBJ2-5, with TRBD2 matching 12 bases. The V gene end was trimmed by 2 bases and the J gene end by 3 bases; junction bases not matched to a gene: 1. The germline CDR1 and CDR2 sequences are SQVTM and ANQGSEA. The CDR3 is 14 amino acids. This chain's CDR3 is CSVERLAGEETQYF. The CDR3 DNA is TGCAGCGTTGAACGACTAGCGGGAGAAGAGACCCAGTACTTC.

The chain has TRBV28 and TRBJ2-1; 7 bases fit TRBD2. With V trimmed by 2 bases and J by 6 bases, 10 bases remained unmatched. Germline V gives CDR1 MDHEN, CDR2 SYDVKM. The CDR3 spans 16 residues. CDR3 residues: CASSLLYPGGSNEQFF. The CDR3 DNA reads as TGTGCCAGCAGTTTACTATACCCGGGAGGATCCAATGAGCAGTTCTTC.

The chain recombines TRBV5-4 with TRBJ1-2, with D maybe TRBD1 (6 bases). V was cut by 0 bases and J by 5 bases, with 11 bases left in between. Germline-derived CDR1 and CDR2 are SGHNT and YYREEE (reference sequence). There are 14 residues in the CDR3. This CDR3 reads CASSLEGVKYGYTF. For the CDR3, the DNA is TGTGCCAGCAGCTTGGAGGGGGTCAAGTATGGCTACACCTTC.

V gene TRBV9 combines with J gene TRBJ2-2; 7 bases agree with TRBD1. The J segment lost 5 bases and the V segment lost 5 bases, leaving 12 bases of the junction unmatched. The CDR3 sequence is 16 residues long. The germline V gene has CDR1 SGDLS and CDR2 YYNGEE. In nucleotides, the CDR3 is TGTGCCAGCAGTCGAACAGGGGTCCCGCCGACCGGGGAGCTGTTTTTT. Encoded protein: CASSRTGVPPTGELFF.

As DNA, the CDR3 is TGTGCCACCAGCAGAGCACGGGGAAGCTACACCTTC. This translates into CATSRARGSYTF. The rearrangement joins TRBV15 to TRBJ1-2, with D unclear. Trimming pared 1 base from V and 9 bases from J, leaving 9 bases between. Germline V gene sequence: CDR1 LNHNV, CDR2 YYDKDF (reference sequence). The CDR3 is 12 amino acids.

The chain couples TRBV18 to TRBJ1-2, with D possibly TRBD1 on 5 matching bases. From germline, CDR1 is KGHSH and CDR2 LQKENI. V gave up 3 bases and J gave up 3 bases, with 11 bases separating them. The length of the CDR3 is 14 residues. Here the CDR3 reads CASSPDRAHYGYTF. The DNA for the CDR3 is TGTGCCAGCTCACCCGACAGAGCCCACTATGGCTACACCTTC.

Only a few counts were recorded for this clone. The chain carries TRBV4-1 and TRBJ2-6; D call uncertain. CDR1 is MGHRA, CDR2 YSYEKL, per germline. V was clipped by 0 bases and J by 4 bases, with 10 bases between them. The CDR3 is made up of 16 amino acids. The CDR3 loop is CASSQDERAGANVLTF. In nucleotides, the CDR3 is TGCGCCAGCAGCCAAGATGAGAGAGCCGGGGCCAACGTCCTGACTTTC.

This clone was recorded only once. The chain uses TRBV29-1 and TRBJ2-1; D is possibly TRBD2 (5 bases). The CDR3 spans 16 residues. CDR1 and CDR2 from the germline V gene are SQVTM and ANQGSEA. The V end was cut by 0 bases, the J end by 9 bases, with 21 bases between. CDR3 region: CSVEDPWDGREGEQFF. The CDR3 nucleotides read TGCAGCGTTGAAGATCCTTGGGATGGAAGAGAGGGTGAGCAGTTCTTC.

This clone was seen a handful of times. This chain links TRBV15 with TRBJ2-7, with a weak D call TRBD2 (5 bases). Germline V gene sequence: CDR1 LNHNV, CDR2 YYDKDF (reference sequence). Trimming removed 2 bases at V and 0 bases at J, with 8 bases between. This CDR3 spans 14 amino acids. The CDR3 DNA reads as TGTGCCACCAGCAGACACCGGGACTCCTACGAGCAGTACTTC. Its translation: CATSRHRDSYEQYF.

This chain connects TRBV7-9 to TRBJ1-2, with D perhaps matching TRBD1 (6 bases). V was clipped by 5 bases and J by 3 bases, with 13 bases between them. Per germline, CDR1 SEHNR and CDR2 FQNEAQ (reference sequence). This CDR3 is 14 amino acids long. CDR3 nucleotide sequence: TGTGCCAGCAGCCCGTGGGGGGGCGACTATGGCTACACCTTC. Its protein is CASSPWGGDYGYTF.

This chain joins TRBV2 and TRBJ2-3, with 10 bases lining up with TRBD2. Per the germline V gene, CDR1 is SNHLY and CDR2 is FYNNEI. The CDR3 runs to 14 residues. V lost 10 bases, J lost 1 base, and 5 bases stayed unmatched. As DNA, the CDR3 is TGTGCCACCCGCGGGACTAGCGGCACAGATACGCAGTATTTT. Protein sequence: CATRGTSGTDTQYF.

The rearrangement links TRBV29-1 to TRBJ2-3, with 9 bases that match TRBD2. The CDR3 has 15 amino acids. Germline V CDR1 and CDR2: SQVTM, ANQGSEA. With V trimmed by 1 base and J by 3 bases, 5 bases remained unmatched. For the CDR3, the DNA is TGCAGCGTTGAAGGTAGCGGGAGAGGAACAGATACGCAGTATTTT. This translates into CSVEGSGRGTDTQYF.

The chain couples TRBV19 to TRBJ2-7; 11 positions agree with TRBD1. The CDR3 length is 14 residues. CDR1 is LNHDA and CDR2 is SQIVND in the germline V gene (reference sequence). Trimming cost V 3 bases and J 6 bases; bases outside gene matches: 4. CDR3 region: CASSIPGQGGEQYF. Written as DNA, the CDR3 is TGTGCCAGTAGTATCCCGGGACAGGGGGGCGAGCAGTACTTC.

This clone was found a few times. The genes are TRBV16 and TRBJ1-2, with no clear D. The V end was cut by 4 bases, the J end by 1 base, with 4 bases between. Germline V gene lookup returns CDR1 KGHSY and CDR2 FQNENV. This CDR3 is built from 12 residues. CDR3 sequence: CASSRLNYGYTF. The CDR3 DNA reads as TGTGCCAGCAGCCGGCTTAACTATGGCTACACCTTC.

The genes are TRBV18 and TRBJ1-1; 9 nucleotides agree with TRBD1. This CDR3 is built from 15 residues. The germline CDR1 and CDR2 sequences are KGHSH and LQKENI. J gave up 5 bases and V 1 base, and 5 bases lay outside the gene matches. CDR3 loop: CASSPRSTGGTEAFF. CDR3 nucleotides: TGTGCCAGCTCACCACGATCGACAGGGGGTACTGAAGCTTTCTTT.

This chain uses TRBV19 with TRBJ2-7; unclear D gene. V dropped 3 bases and J dropped 2 bases, with 8 bases sitting between them. Germline CDR1 reads LNHDA; CDR2 reads SQIVND (reference sequence). The CDR3 has 13 amino acids. The CDR3: CASSIGSPYEQYF. The CDR3 DNA is TGTGCCAGTAGTATTGGTAGCCCCTACGAGCAGTACTTC. Full variable domain (remainder filled in from reference TRBV19 and TRBJ2-7): DGGITQSPKYLFRKEGQNVTLSCEQNLNHDAMYWYRQDPGQGLRLIYYSQIVNDFQKGDIAEGYSVSREKKESFPLTVTSAQKNPTAFYLCASSIGSPYEQYFGPGTRLTVT.